Each of the 8 T cell receptor beta chains below was sequenced from the same sample in a study of CD8 T cells in ankylosing spondylitis. TCRdb redid the calling of the 5' RACE reads with MiXCR, one entry per CDR3 protein. The data contain 90,000 to 120,000 distinct CDR3 sequences, 24% of them singletons. The specimen sequenced was synovial fluid, either unsorted or a sorted T cell fraction (not recorded which). The receptors stem from a male donor with ankylosing spondylitis.

V is TRBV29-1 and J is TRBJ2-5; the D gene is possibly TRBD2 (6 bases). The length of the CDR3 is 13 residues. The V end lost 8 bases, the J end lost 3 bases, and 16 bases lay between the germline ends. Germline V gene lookup returns CDR1 SQVTM and CDR2 ANQGSEA. The DNA of the CDR3 is TGCAGCTCCGAGGCCGGAGGGGAAGAGACCCAGTACTTC. Protein product: CSSEAGGEETQYF.

The chain carries TRBV5-1 and TRBJ1-6, with D possibly matching TRBD1 (5 bases). V lost 3 bases and J lost 8, with 12 bases in between. The germline V gene has CDR1 SGHRS and CDR2 YFSETQ. This CDR3 has 14 amino acids. This CDR3 reads CASSSSGAYSPLHF. CDR3 nucleotide sequence: TGCGCCAGCAGCTCGAGTGGGGCCTATTCACCCCTCCACTTT.

V and J are TRBV18 and TRBJ2-3; no clear D gene. The length of the CDR3 is 13 residues. The germline CDR1 and CDR2 sequences are KGHSH and LQKENI. The V end lost 1 base, the J end lost 5 bases, and 7 bases lay between the germline ends. CDR3 loop: CASSPLGIDTQYF. CDR3 coding DNA: TGTGCCAGCTCACCACTGGGTATAGATACGCAGTATTTT.

The rearrangement joins TRBV7-9 to TRBJ2-3; D is ambiguous. The CDR3 loop spans 16 amino acids. Per the germline V gene, CDR1 is SEHNR and CDR2 is FQNEAQ (reference sequence). V was pared by 1 base and J by 0 bases, with 11 bases between. The CDR3 loop reads CASSLGTAISTDTQYF. CDR3 bases: TGTGCCAGCAGCTTAGGGACCGCTATTAGCACAGATACGCAGTATTTT.

This clonotype occurred a few times. The J gene is TRBJ2-1, the V gene TRBV9; 11 nucleotides align to TRBD2. V lost 0 bases, J lost 8 bases, and 13 bases stayed unmatched. The germline gives CDR1 SGDLS, CDR2 YYNGEE. This CDR3 is built from 18 residues. CDR3 DNA sequence: TGTGCCAGCAGCGTAGCCTTACTAGCGGGAGCCTCTTGGGATGAGCAGTTCTTC. This codes for CASSVALLAGASWDEQFF.

The chain recombines TRBV5-1 with TRBJ2-7; 13 bases agree with TRBD2. Trimming removed 2 bases from V and 6 bases from J; junction bases left unmatched: 8. The CDR3 totals 16 residues. Germline CDR1 reads SGHRS; CDR2 reads YFSETQ. CDR3 in amino acids: CASSFWTSGSGGEQYF. The CDR3 DNA follows: TGCGCCAGCAGCTTTTGGACTAGCGGGAGCGGGGGCGAGCAGTACTTC.

This clonotype has more than one count but fewer than ten. The chain joins TRBV7-2 to TRBJ2-5; no clear D. The germline gives CDR1 SGHTA, CDR2 FQGNSA. The length of the CDR3 is 13 residues. V gave up 2 bases and J gave up 2 bases, with 6 bases separating them. As DNA, the CDR3 is TGTGCCAGCAGCTTAATAGCTCAAGAGACCCAGTACTTC. Translated: CASSLIAQETQYF.

J is TRBJ2-5 and V is TRBV5-1; weak D call: TRBD2 (6 bases). The CDR3 totals 14 residues. Trimming took 2 bases from V and 1 from J, leaving 9 bases between them. The germline V gene encodes CDR1 SGHRS and CDR2 YFSETQ. The CDR3 bases are TGCGCCAGCAGCTTTGCGGGAATCCAAGAGACCCAGTACTTC. This encodes CASSFAGIQETQYF.